This T cell receptor (beta chain) was observed in a study of radiotherapy plus CTLA-4 blockade in lung cancer listed by TCRdb under 2018. At the level of the whole study: Among the enrolled patients, about 19% had an objective response, and approximately 33% reached disease control. What the research found in general, with its limitations: After treatment with radiotherapy and ipilimumab, TCR clones that came from tumors expanded in the peripheral blood. Increased serum interferon-beta after radiation, together with early dynamic changes in blood T cell clones, were reported to be the strongest predictors of response.

Reading from cysteine to phenylalanine, the CDR3 counts 13 amino acids. Only the CDR3 part of the read is kept: 39 bases, read in frame from the first base. For CDR1 and CDR2, the germline V gene lists SGHRS and YFSETQ. V loses 3 bases at its end and J loses 7 bases; junction bases beyond the gene matches: 6. Library prep was done by the immunoSEQ multiplex PCR assay. In TCRdb, the immuneACCESS table is reduced to in-frame sequences with V and J assigned. These tables do not hold every clone; where another copy was compared, an unresolved V gene accounts for under half, and the others remain unexplained. The sample contains about 25,000 clones, about three quarters of them found a single time. Approximately 3.6% of the sample is held by the ten biggest clonotypes. This clone was recorded a few times. Its antigen remains undetermined. No qualities accompany the bases; no much larger clone lies one base away.

Focal radiation therapy combined with CTLA-4 blockade (ipilimumab) was tested in patients with chemo-refractory metastatic non-small-cell lung cancer. This sequence uses TRBV5-1 and TRBJ2-7; TRBD2 aligns with 8 central bases. The sequence derives from a human donor with non-small cell lung cancer who had stable disease on radiotherapy plus ipilimumab. The sample consisted of peripheral blood, taken from a patient treated with radiotherapy plus ipilimumab. The CDR3 protein: CASSSGLGGEQYF. Here is the DNA: TGCGCCAGCAGCTCGGGACTAGGGGGGGAGCAGTACTTC.